A selection of T cell receptor beta chains follows, all from one sample in a study of regulatory T cells in long-lasting Graves disease. TCRdb re-called the multiplex PCR reads through MiXCR, storing one row per CDR3 protein. The table includes 400,000 to 500,000 distinct CDR3 sequences, less than 15% detected once. The same data also contributed to another study, on T cells in Graves' hyperthyroidism and ophthalmopathy.

The sample here was peripheral blood mononuclear cells (PBMCs), taken at new diagnosis, from a patient treated with antithyroid drugs. All receptors derive from a woman between 45 and 60 years old with Graves disease. Each CDR3 is given with its conserved first and last residue. D genes are given only for firm matches.

cdr3_aa	j_call	d_call	v_call
CASSQDLAGPDTDTQYF	TRBJ2-3	NA	TRBV3-1
CATNEGVNYGYTF	TRBJ1-2	NA	TRBV10-3
CASSLPTGHHQPQHF	TRBJ1-5	NA	TRBV28
CASSFSGEQFF	TRBJ2-1	TRBD2	TRBV28
CASSAEDRSAVLVPYEQYF	TRBJ2-7	NA	TRBV9
CASSQDYSEQYF	TRBJ2-7	NA	TRBV3-1
CASSLGWTGKVQPQHF	TRBJ1-5	TRBD1	TRBV7-2
CASSHMDYEQYF	TRBJ2-7	NA	TRBV14
CASIQGAGRSEAFF	TRBJ1-1	TRBD1	TRBV28
CSASPLAGNTGELFF	TRBJ2-2	TRBD2	TRBV20-1
CASSLYPSGRAVDEQFF	TRBJ2-1	TRBD2	TRBV5-5
CASSFLDRDYEQYF	TRBJ2-7	TRBD1	TRBV5-6
CASSQKVYEQYF	TRBJ2-7	NA	TRBV3-1
CASSPRGGGQNSYEQYF	TRBJ2-7	NA	TRBV18
CASSSPGHNEQFF	TRBJ2-1	NA	TRBV28
CASSQLQGSAPGGQFF	TRBJ2-1	NA	TRBV3-1
CASSLRLAGSSYEQYF	TRBJ2-7	TRBD2	TRBV27
CASSAPGLNQPQHF	TRBJ1-5	NA	TRBV9
CASSPSYGTGVRNEQFF	TRBJ2-1	TRBD1	TRBV18
CAISTSGSDEQFF	TRBJ2-1	TRBD2	TRBV10-3
CASSSTPGLNEQFF	TRBJ2-1	NA	TRBV12-3/TRBV12-4
CASSPGTSGLGGFF	TRBJ2-1	TRBD2	TRBV7-9
CASSIAREMSYEQYF	TRBJ2-7	NA	TRBV6-1
CASSPKTVRVYYNEQFF	TRBJ2-1	NA	TRBV7-9
CASSPRLAGFDGFF	TRBJ2-1	TRBD2	TRBV27
CSALAGGGTDTQYF	TRBJ2-3	TRBD2	TRBV20-1
CASSKGTSTDTQYF	TRBJ2-3	NA	TRBV5-1
CASSADGNYGYTF	TRBJ1-2	NA	TRBV3-1
CASSQTGSSYNSPLHF	TRBJ1-6	TRBD1	TRBV7-9
CASSHEGTVGEQYF	TRBJ2-7	NA	TRBV4-1
CASSLDLFGGNTEAFF	TRBJ1-1	NA	TRBV11-2
CASALLKQRSTDTQYF	TRBJ2-3	NA	TRBV27
CAIDAQGQGNTGELFF	TRBJ2-2	TRBD1	TRBV10-3
CASSSRREQFF	TRBJ2-1	NA	TRBV28
CASSAASGNTGELFF	TRBJ2-2	TRBD2	TRBV2
CASSLNSGGPETQYF	TRBJ2-5	TRBD2	TRBV5-1
CASSLPSGMGEQFF	TRBJ2-1	TRBD2	TRBV7-8
CASMGHTTGYTGELFF	TRBJ2-2	NA	TRBV6-1
CSASNQAPNQPQHF	TRBJ1-5	NA	TRBV20-1
CASSPPPAGDIYEQYF	TRBJ2-7	NA	TRBV6-1
CASSFGRASGYTF	TRBJ1-2	NA	TRBV27
CASSTRLAGVKNIQYF	TRBJ2-4	TRBD2	TRBV27
CASSPPQRTDTQYF	TRBJ2-3	NA	TRBV28
CSASRGQGNTIYF	TRBJ1-3	TRBD1	TRBV20-1
CASSLEVLAFFF	TRBJ2-1	NA	TRBV7-9
CASSARGYSNQPQHF	TRBJ1-5	NA	TRBV7-2
CASSSGTASYEQYF	TRBJ2-7	TRBD1	TRBV28
CASRADSSTNEKLFF	TRBJ1-4	NA	TRBV28
CASSFDRGSTEAFF	TRBJ1-1	TRBD1	TRBV7-3
CSARDWQGAGNQPQHF	TRBJ1-5	TRBD1	TRBV20-1
CAISESTRAHTDTQYF	TRBJ2-3	NA	TRBV10-3
CASSLSEIKGNTIYF	TRBJ1-3	NA	TRBV7-2
CASGPNYGYTF	TRBJ1-2	NA	TRBV12-3/TRBV12-4
CASGQGSYQPQHF	TRBJ1-5	TRBD1	TRBV28